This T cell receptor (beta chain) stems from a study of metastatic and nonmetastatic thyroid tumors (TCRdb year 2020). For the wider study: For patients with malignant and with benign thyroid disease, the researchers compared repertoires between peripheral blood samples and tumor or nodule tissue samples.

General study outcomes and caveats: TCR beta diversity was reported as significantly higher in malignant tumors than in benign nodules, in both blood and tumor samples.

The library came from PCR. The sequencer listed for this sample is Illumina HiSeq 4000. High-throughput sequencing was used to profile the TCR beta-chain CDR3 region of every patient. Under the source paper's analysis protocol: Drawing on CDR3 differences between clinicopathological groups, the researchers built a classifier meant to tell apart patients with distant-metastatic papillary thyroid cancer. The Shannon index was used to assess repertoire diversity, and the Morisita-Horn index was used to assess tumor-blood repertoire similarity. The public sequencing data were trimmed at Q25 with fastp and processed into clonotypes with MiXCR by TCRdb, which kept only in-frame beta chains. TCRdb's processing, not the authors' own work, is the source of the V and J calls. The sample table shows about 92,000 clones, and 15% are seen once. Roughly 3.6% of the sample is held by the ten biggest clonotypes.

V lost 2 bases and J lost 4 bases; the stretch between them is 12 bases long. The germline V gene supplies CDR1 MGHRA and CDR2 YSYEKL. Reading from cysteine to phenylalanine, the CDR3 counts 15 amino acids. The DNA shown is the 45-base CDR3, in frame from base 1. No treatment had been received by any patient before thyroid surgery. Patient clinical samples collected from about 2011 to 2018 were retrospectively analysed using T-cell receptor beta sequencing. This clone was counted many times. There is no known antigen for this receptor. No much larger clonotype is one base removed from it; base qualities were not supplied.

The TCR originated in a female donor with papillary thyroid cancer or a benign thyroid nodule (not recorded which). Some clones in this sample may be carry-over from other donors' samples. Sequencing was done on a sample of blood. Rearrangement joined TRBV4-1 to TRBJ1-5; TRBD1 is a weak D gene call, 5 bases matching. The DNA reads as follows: TGCGCCAGCAGCCAAAGACAAGACAGTAATCAGCCCCAGCATTTT. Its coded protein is CASSQRQDSNQPQHF.